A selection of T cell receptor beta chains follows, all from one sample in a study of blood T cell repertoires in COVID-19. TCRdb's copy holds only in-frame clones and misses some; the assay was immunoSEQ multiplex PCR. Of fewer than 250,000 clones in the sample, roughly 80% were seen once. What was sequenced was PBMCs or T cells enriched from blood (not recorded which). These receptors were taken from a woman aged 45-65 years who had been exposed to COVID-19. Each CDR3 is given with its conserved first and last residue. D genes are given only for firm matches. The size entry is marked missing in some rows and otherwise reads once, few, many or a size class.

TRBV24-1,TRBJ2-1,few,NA,CATSDTPGKYYNEQFF,TGTGCCACCAGTGATACTCCAGGAAAGTACTACAATGAGCAGTTCTTC
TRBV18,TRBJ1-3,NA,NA,CASSSRGQSSGNTIYF,TGTGCCAGCTCATCGAGGGGACAAAGCTCTGGAAACACCATATATTTT
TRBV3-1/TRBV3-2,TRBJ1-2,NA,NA,CASTQSLPQGQGGYTF,TGTGCCAGCACCCAATCCCTTCCCCAGGGGCAGGGTGGCTACACCTTC
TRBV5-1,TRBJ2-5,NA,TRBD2,CASSSTWASGGDRETQYF,TGCGCCAGCAGCTCGACGTGGGCTAGCGGGGGGGACCGGGAGACCCAGTACTTC
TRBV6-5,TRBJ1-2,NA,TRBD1,CASSYFLRTGTYGYTF,TGTGCCAGCAGTTACTTCTTAAGGACAGGGACCTATGGCTACACCTTC
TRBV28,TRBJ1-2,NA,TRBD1,CASRTGNLFYGYTF,TGTGCCAGCAGGACAGGGAACTTATTCTATGGCTACACCTTC
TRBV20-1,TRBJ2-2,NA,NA,CSASRDLDTGELFF,TGCAGTGCTAGTAGGGACTTGGACACCGGGGAGCTGTTTTTT
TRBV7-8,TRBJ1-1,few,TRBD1,CASSLGDRGYEAFF,TGTGCCAGCAGCTTAGGCGACAGGGGTTATGAAGCTTTCTTT
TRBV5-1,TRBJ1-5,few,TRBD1,CASSLAGEGGDQPQHF,TGCGCCAGCAGCTTGGCCGGGGAAGGGGGCGATCAGCCCCAGCATTTT
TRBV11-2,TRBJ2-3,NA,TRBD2,CASSDRSLAGGPDTQYF,TGTGCCAGCAGCGATCGTTCTTTAGCGGGGGGGCCGGATACGCAGTATTTT
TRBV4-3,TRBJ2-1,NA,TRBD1,CASSQEIRTGYNEQFF,TGCGCCAGCAGCCAAGAAATTAGGACAGGGTACAATGAGCAGTTCTTC
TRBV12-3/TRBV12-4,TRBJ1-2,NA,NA,CASTRAGSYGYTF,TGTGCCAGCACCCGTGCCGGTTCTTATGGCTACACCTTC
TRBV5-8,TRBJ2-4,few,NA,CASSLWLGTLAKNIQYF,TGTGCCAGCAGCCTGTGGCTAGGGACACTAGCCAAAAACATTCAGTACTTC